This T cell receptor beta chain was identified during a study of beta chain features in type 1 diabetes. In regard to this clone: Its target is unknown.

Study-wide results and caveats: Type 1 diabetes patients had TCRB CDR3s that were shorter (moderately but significantly so) in all four CD4+ subsets. Among type 1 diabetes patients, VDJ junctions had fewer insertions and more deletions.

Reverse transcription of all isolated RNA meant that expressed TCRB transcripts were sequenced. Here immunoSEQ multiplex PCR was the method, and the copy in TCRdb shows in-frame clones only, minus some. The sample carries 90,000 to 110,000 clones, about 40% recorded once. Only one heparinised blood draw was taken per donor, and its volume averaged about 120 mL. The sample consisted of stem cell memory CD4+ T cells from blood. The sequence derives from a woman under 30 in good health.

This CDR3 is CASSGDSANYNEQFF. The CDR3 DNA reads TGCGCCAGCAGCGGAGACTCAGCTAACTACAATGAGCAGTTCTTC. This chain connects TRBV5-1 to TRBJ2-1; D is unresolved. V was trimmed by 4 bases and J by 3 bases, leaving 14 bases between them. This CDR3 contains 15 residues. Germline CDR1 SGHRS, CDR2 YFSETQ.